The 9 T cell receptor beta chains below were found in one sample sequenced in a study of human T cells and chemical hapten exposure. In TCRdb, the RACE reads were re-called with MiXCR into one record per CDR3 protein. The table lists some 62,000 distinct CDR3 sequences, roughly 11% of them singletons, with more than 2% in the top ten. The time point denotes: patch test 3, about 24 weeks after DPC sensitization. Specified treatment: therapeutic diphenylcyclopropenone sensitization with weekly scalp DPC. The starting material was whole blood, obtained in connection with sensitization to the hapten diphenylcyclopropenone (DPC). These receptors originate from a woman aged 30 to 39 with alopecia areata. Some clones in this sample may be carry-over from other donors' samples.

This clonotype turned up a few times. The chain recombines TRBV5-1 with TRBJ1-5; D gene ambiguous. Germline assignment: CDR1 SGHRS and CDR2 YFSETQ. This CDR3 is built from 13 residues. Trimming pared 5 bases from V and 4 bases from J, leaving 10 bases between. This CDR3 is CASRANENQPQHF. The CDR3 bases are TGCGCCAGCAGGGCCAACGAGAATCAGCCCCAGCATTTT.

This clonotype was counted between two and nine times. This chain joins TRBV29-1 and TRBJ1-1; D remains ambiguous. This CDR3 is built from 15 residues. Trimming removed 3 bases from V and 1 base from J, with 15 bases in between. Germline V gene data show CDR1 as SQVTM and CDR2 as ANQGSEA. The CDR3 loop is CSVEANGLRNTEAFF. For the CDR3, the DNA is TGCAGCGTTGAGGCAAATGGGCTGCGGAACACTGAAGCTTTCTTT.

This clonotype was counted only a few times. CDR3 loop: CATLFPGFSNQPQHF. The CDR3 DNA reads TGTGCCACGCTCTTCCCCGGATTTAGCAATCAGCCCCAGCATTTT. V and J are TRBV24-1 and TRBJ1-5; D gene ambiguous. This CDR3 is 15 amino acids long. Germline V gene sequence: CDR1 KGHDR, CDR2 SFDVKD. Trimming removed 10 bases at V and 0 bases at J, with 15 bases between.

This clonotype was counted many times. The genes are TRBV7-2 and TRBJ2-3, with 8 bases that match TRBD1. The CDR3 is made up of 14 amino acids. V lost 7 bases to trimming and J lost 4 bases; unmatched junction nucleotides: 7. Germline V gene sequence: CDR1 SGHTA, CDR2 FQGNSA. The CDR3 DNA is TGTGCCAGCACCCAACAGGGGGTCCCAGATACGCAGTATTTT. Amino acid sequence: CASTQQGVPDTQYF.

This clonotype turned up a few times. The CDR3 sequence is CSVGEGGTGELFF. CDR3 coding DNA: TGCAGCGTTGGCGAAGGGGGCACCGGGGAGCTGTTTTTT. This chain links TRBV29-1 with TRBJ2-2, with D possibly being TRBD1 (6 bases). The V end was cut by 4 bases, the J end by 4 bases, with 10 bases between. The CDR3 totals 13 residues. Germline V gene lookup returns CDR1 SQVTM and CDR2 ANQGSEA.

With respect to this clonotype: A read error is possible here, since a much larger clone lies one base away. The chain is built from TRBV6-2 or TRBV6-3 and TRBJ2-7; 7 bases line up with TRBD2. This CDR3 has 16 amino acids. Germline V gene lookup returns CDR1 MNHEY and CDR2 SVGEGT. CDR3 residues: CASCYRRGVGTYEQYF. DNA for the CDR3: TGTGCCAGCTGTTACCGCCGGGGGGTAGGTACCTACGAGCAGTACTTC.

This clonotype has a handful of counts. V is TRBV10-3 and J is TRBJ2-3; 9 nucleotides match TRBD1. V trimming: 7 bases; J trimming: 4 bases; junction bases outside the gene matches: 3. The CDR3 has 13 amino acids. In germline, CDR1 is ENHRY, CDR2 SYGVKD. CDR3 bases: TGTGCCATCATGGGACAGGGATCAGATACGCAGTATTTT. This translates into CAIMGQGSDTQYF.

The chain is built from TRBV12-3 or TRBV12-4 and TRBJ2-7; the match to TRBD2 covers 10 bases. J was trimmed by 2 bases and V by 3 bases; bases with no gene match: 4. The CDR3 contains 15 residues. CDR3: CASSFSGGTAYEQYF. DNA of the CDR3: TGTGCCAGCAGTTTTAGCGGGGGGACTGCCTACGAGCAGTACTTC.

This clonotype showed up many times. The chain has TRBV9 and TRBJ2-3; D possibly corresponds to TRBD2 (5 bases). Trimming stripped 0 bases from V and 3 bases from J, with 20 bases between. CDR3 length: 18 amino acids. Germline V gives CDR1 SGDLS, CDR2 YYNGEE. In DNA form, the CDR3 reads TGTGCCAGCAGCGTAGATAGCGCAGGATATCAGTGGACAGATACGCAGTATTTT. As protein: CASSVDSAGYQWTDTQYF.